A selection of T cell receptor beta chains follows, all from one sample in a study of T cell responses to AZD1222 COVID-19 vaccine. Repertoires were generated with immunoSEQ multiplex PCR, while TCRdb's copy carries only in-frame clones and drops some. The sample consists of 65,000 to 80,000 clones, 88% of them appearing once. The specimen comprised peripheral blood, sampled 28 days after the second dose of the MenACWY control vaccine. These receptors all come from an adult who received the MenACWY meningococcal vaccine as a control. Both conserved end residues are part of each CDR3. Each record gives: clone size, J gene, V gene, D gene, CDR3 DNA, CDR3 protein. D genes are given only for firm matches. Rows give clone size only sometimes, using once, few, many, or a class for an expanded clone.

clone_size: NA
j_call: TRBJ1-1
v_call: TRBV29-1
d_call: TRBD1
cdr3_nt: TGCAGCGTGACGGACAGGGGCACTGAAGCTTTCTTT
cdr3_aa: CSVTDRGTEAFF

clone_size: NA
j_call: TRBJ1-5
v_call: TRBV15
d_call: NA
cdr3_nt: TGTGCCACCAGCTCAACAAAGGTGGGGGGAGACAATCAGCCCCAGCATTTT
cdr3_aa: CATSSTKVGGDNQPQHF

clone_size: NA
j_call: TRBJ2-3
v_call: TRBV7-2
d_call: NA
cdr3_nt: TGTGCCAGCAGCCGGGGACTCGGCACAGATACGCAGTATTTT
cdr3_aa: CASSRGLGTDTQYF

clone_size: NA
j_call: TRBJ1-5
v_call: TRBV19
d_call: NA
cdr3_nt: TGTGCCAGTAGTGAGGGTCAGCCCCAGCATTTT
cdr3_aa: CASSEGQPQHF

clone_size: NA
j_call: TRBJ1-1
v_call: TRBV2
d_call: NA
cdr3_nt: TGTGCCAGCAGTGAGGACAGCTTATTGAACACTGAAGCTTTCTTT
cdr3_aa: CASSEDSLLNTEAFF

clone_size: NA
j_call: TRBJ2-1
v_call: TRBV9
d_call: NA
cdr3_nt: TGTGCCAGCAGCGTAGCTGGGGACACTTACAATGAGCAGTTCTTC
cdr3_aa: CASSVAGDTYNEQFF

clone_size: NA
j_call: TRBJ2-7
v_call: TRBV10-2
d_call: NA
cdr3_nt: TGCGCCAGCCGGGAGAGATCCTACGAGCAGTACTTC
cdr3_aa: CASRERSYEQYF

clone_size: NA
j_call: TRBJ2-1
v_call: TRBV5-1
d_call: TRBD2
cdr3_nt: TGCGCCAGCAGCGGGGGACTAGCGGGACGGTACAATGAGCAGTTCTTC
cdr3_aa: CASSGGLAGRYNEQFF

clone_size: once
j_call: TRBJ1-3
v_call: TRBV27
d_call: NA
cdr3_nt: TGTGCCAGCAGTTTATCCGCCGGGACGGGGGGAAACACCATATATTTT
cdr3_aa: CASSLSAGTGGNTIYF

clone_size: NA
j_call: TRBJ1-5
v_call: TRBV5-1
d_call: NA
cdr3_nt: TGCGCCAGCAGCCCTGGGGAGGGGAGGTATCAGCCCCAGCATTTT
cdr3_aa: CASSPGEGRYQPQHF

clone_size: NA
j_call: TRBJ1-2
v_call: TRBV29-1
d_call: TRBD1
cdr3_nt: TGCAGCGTTGAGGGTGGGGGACAGGCTAACTATGGCTACACCTTC
cdr3_aa: CSVEGGGQANYGYTF

clone_size: NA
j_call: TRBJ2-7
v_call: TRBV5-1
d_call: NA
cdr3_nt: TGCGCCAGCAGCTCTATGGGCATCTACTACGAGCAGTACTTC
cdr3_aa: CASSSMGIYYEQYF

clone_size: NA
j_call: TRBJ2-1
v_call: TRBV4-2
d_call: NA
cdr3_nt: TGTGCCAGCAGCCAAGCACAGGGCTCCTACAATGAGCAGTTCTTC
cdr3_aa: CASSQAQGSYNEQFF

clone_size: few
j_call: TRBJ2-3
v_call: TRBV4-1
d_call: NA
cdr3_nt: TGCGCCAGCAGCCATCCGGTCACAGATACGCAGTATTTT
cdr3_aa: CASSHPVTDTQYF

clone_size: NA
j_call: TRBJ1-1
v_call: TRBV5-1
d_call: NA
cdr3_nt: TGCGCCAGCAGCTCTCCCCAGAACACTGAAGCTTTCTTT
cdr3_aa: CASSSPQNTEAFF

clone_size: NA
j_call: TRBJ2-3
v_call: TRBV7-8
d_call: NA
cdr3_nt: TGTGCCAGCGGGGGCCAGGGGACAGATACGCAGTATTTT
cdr3_aa: CASGGQGTDTQYF

clone_size: once
j_call: TRBJ2-1
v_call: TRBV2
d_call: NA
cdr3_nt: TGTGCCAGCAGTGATGAGGTGGGGGGCTTGTCTGAGCAGTTCTTC
cdr3_aa: CASSDEVGGLSEQFF

clone_size: NA
j_call: TRBJ2-7
v_call: TRBV5-1
d_call: TRBD1
cdr3_nt: TGCGCCAGCAGCTTGGCCGGGACAGGGTACGAGCAGTACTTC
cdr3_aa: CASSLAGTGYEQYF

clone_size: NA
j_call: TRBJ1-1
v_call: TRBV3-1/TRBV3-2
d_call: NA
cdr3_nt: TGTGCCAGCAGCCAAGTTCGAGACACTGAAGCTTTCTTT
cdr3_aa: CASSQVRDTEAFF

clone_size: NA
j_call: TRBJ2-3
v_call: TRBV7-2
d_call: NA
cdr3_nt: TGTGCCAGCAGCTTAGGCAGGAGCACAGATACGCAGTATTTT
cdr3_aa: CASSLGRSTDTQYF

clone_size: once
j_call: TRBJ2-6
v_call: TRBV19
d_call: NA
cdr3_nt: TGTGCCAGTAGTATAACGGGAACTGGGGCCAACGTCCTGACTTTC
cdr3_aa: CASSITGTGANVLTF

clone_size: once
j_call: TRBJ2-1
v_call: TRBV5-1
d_call: TRBD1
cdr3_nt: TGCGCCAGCAGCCTCGACAGGGGAGGAAGCAATGAGCAGTTCTTC
cdr3_aa: CASSLDRGGSNEQFF